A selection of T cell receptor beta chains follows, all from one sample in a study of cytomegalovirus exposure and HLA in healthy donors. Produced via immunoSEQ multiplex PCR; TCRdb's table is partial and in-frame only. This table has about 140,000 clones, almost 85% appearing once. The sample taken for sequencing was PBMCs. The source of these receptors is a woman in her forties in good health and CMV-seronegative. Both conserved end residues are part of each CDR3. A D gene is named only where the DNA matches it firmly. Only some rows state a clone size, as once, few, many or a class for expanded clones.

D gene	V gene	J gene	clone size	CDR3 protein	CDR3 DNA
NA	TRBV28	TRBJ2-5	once	CASSLGVQDTQYF	TGTGCCAGCAGCCTCGGGGTCCAAGATACCCAGTACTTC
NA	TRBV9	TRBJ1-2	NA	CASSAPDVGGIGINYGYTF	TGTGCCAGCAGCGCCCCGGACGTTGGAGGGATCGGCATTAACTATGGCTACACCTTC
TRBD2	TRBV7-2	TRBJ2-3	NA	CAIPGGASERTDTQYF	TGTGCCATCCCGGGAGGGGCTAGTGAGAGAACAGATACGCAGTATTTT
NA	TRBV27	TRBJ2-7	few	CASGPQGEAPIYEQYF	TGTGCCAGCGGTCCCCAGGGGGAGGCACCTATCTACGAGCAGTACTTC
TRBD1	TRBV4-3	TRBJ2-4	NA	CASSQTYRGSLNIQYF	TGCGCCAGCAGCCAGACATACAGGGGTTCCTTAAACATTCAGTACTTC
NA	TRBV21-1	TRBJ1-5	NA	CASSPSDQPQHF	TGTGCCAGCAGCCCCAGCGATCAGCCCCAGCATTTT
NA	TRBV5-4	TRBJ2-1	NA	CASSSHNNEQFF	TGTGCCAGCAGCTCCCACAACAATGAGCAGTTCTTC
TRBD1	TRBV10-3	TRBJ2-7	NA	CAISAQDRGHDEQYF	TGTGCCATCAGTGCCCAAGACAGGGGGCACGACGAGCAGTACTTC
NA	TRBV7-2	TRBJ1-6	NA	CASSLTGSNSPLHF	TGTGCCAGCAGCTTAACGGGGAGTAATTCACCCCTCCACTTT
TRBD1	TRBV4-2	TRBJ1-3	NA	CASSAGTGAGNTIYF	TGTGCCAGCAGCGCCGGGACAGGGGCCGGAAACACCATATATTTT
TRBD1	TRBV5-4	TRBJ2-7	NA	CASSSDRVFSYEQYF	TGTGCCAGCAGTTCCGACAGGGTCTTCTCCTACGAGCAGTACTTC
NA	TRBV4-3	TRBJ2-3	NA	CASSQGAGFSTDTQYF	TGCGCCAGCAGCCAAGGGGCAGGGTTTAGCACAGATACGCAGTATTTT
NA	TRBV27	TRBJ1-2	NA	CASSLWQGDDGYTF	TGTGCCAGCAGTTTATGGCAGGGCGACGATGGCTACACCTTC
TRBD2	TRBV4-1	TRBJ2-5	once	CASSRGAGVYQETQYF	TGCGCCAGCAGCCGTGGAGCGGGAGTGTACCAAGAGACCCAGTACTTC
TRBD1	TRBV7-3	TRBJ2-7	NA	CASSQMGQGPYEQYF	TGTGCCAGCAGCCAGATGGGACAGGGGCCCTACGAGCAGTACTTC
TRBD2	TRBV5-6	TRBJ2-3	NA	CASSSLPGTSSTDTQYF	TGTGCCAGCAGCTCCCTTCCCGGGACTAGCAGCACAGATACGCAGTATTTT
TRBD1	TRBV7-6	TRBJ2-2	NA	CASSPGQGAYTGELFF	TGTGCCAGCAGCCCCGGACAGGGGGCCTACACCGGGGAGCTGTTTTTT
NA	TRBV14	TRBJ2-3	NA	CASSLFRGDTQYF	TGTGCCAGCAGTTTGTTTCGGGGAGATACGCAGTATTTT
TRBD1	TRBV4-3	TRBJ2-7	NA	CASSQAGQGIYEQYF	TGCGCCAGCAGCCAAGCTGGACAGGGTATCTACGAGCAGTACTTC
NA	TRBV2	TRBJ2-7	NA	CASSVSMGGQYF	TGTGCCAGCAGTGTCTCAATGGGAGGGCAGTACTTC
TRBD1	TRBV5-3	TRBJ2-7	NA	CARSYQTGTGGHSYEQYF	TGTGCCAGAAGCTACCAAACCGGGACAGGGGGCCACTCCTACGAGCAGTACTTC
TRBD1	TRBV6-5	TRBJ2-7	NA	CASSFPTDRALGEQYF	TGTGCCAGCAGTTTTCCAACGGACAGGGCCCTAGGGGAGCAGTACTTC
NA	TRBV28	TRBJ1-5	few	CASSFAGQLNQPQHF	TGTGCCAGCAGTTTTGCGGGCCAGCTAAATCAGCCCCAGCATTTT
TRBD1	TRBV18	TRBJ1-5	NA	CASSSGTGNQPQHF	TGTGCCAGCTCATCCGGGACAGGCAATCAGCCCCAGCATTTT
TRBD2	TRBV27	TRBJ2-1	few	CASSLWGSGRSNEQFF	TGTGCCAGCAGTTTATGGGGTAGCGGGAGGTCGAATGAGCAGTTCTTC
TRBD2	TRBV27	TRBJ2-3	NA	CASSLFLAGGIGDTQYF	TGTGCCAGCAGTTTATTTCTAGCGGGAGGGATAGGTGATACGCAGTATTTT
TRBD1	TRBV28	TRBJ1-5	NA	CASIERRGGQGVYNQPQHF	TGTGCCAGCATAGAAAGGAGGGGCGGACAGGGGGTTTACAATCAGCCCCAGCATTTT
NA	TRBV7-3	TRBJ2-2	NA	CASSPRGENTGELFF	TGTGCCAGCAGCCCCCGGGGAGAGAACACCGGGGAGCTGTTTTTT
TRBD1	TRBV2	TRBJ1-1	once	CASSLEGTGGTEAFF	TGTGCCAGCAGCCTCGAGGGAACAGGGGGCACTGAAGCTTTCTTT
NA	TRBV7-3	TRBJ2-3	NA	CASGRAVSTDTQYF	TGTGCCAGCGGCCGCGCGGTTAGCACAGATACGCAGTATTTT
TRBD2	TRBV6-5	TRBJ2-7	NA	CASRSGLASYEQYF	TGTGCCAGCAGGAGCGGACTAGCGAGCTACGAGCAGTACTTC
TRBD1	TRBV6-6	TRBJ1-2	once	CASSPGQGTLYGYTF	TGTGCCAGCAGTCCGGGACAGGGGACCCTCTATGGCTACACCTTC
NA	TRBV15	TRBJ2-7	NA	CATRKAGEFHEQYF	TGTGCCACCAGAAAGGCAGGGGAGTTCCACGAGCAGTACTTC
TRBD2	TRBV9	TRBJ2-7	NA	CASSVYAGASEQYF	TGTGCCAGCAGCGTATATGCGGGAGCGTCCGAGCAGTACTTC
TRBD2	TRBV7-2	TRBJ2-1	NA	CASSPPGLAGDEQFF	TGTGCCAGCAGTCCTCCGGGACTAGCGGGAGATGAGCAGTTCTTC
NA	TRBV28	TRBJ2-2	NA	CASSPTETGELFF	TGTGCCAGCAGTCCCACAGAGACCGGGGAGCTGTTTTTT
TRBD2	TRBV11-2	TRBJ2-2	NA	CASSSQFSGRPYTGELFF	TGTGCCAGCAGCTCGCAATTTAGCGGGAGGCCTTACACCGGGGAGCTGTTTTTT
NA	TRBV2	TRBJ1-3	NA	CASSEARSEGNTIYF	TGTGCCAGCAGTGAAGCCCGGTCGGAGGGGAACACCATATATTTT
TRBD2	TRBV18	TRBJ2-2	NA	CASSPTRERELFF	TGTGCCAGCTCACCCACGCGGGAGAGGGAGCTGTTTTTT
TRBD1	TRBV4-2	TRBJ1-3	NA	CASSDRQGSGRNTIYF	TGTGCCAGCAGCGACCGACAGGGATCTGGAAGGAACACCATATATTTT
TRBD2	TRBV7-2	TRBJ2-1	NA	CASSLGLAVGNEQFF	TGTGCCAGCAGCCTAGGACTAGCGGTGGGTAATGAGCAGTTCTTC
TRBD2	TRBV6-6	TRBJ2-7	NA	CASSYASGSVDEQYF	TGTGCCAGCAGTTATGCTAGCGGGAGTGTCGACGAGCAGTACTTC
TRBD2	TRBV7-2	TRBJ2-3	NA	CASSLTGTSGSTDTQYF	TGTGCCAGCAGCTTAACCGGGACTAGCGGAAGCACAGATACGCAGTATTTT
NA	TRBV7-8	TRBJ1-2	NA	CASSSMDSPYPYGYTF	TGTGCCAGCAGCTCGATGGACAGCCCTTATCCCTATGGCTACACCTTC
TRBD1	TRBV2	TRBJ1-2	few	CARQEQGVKTYYGYTF	TGTGCCAGACAGGAACAGGGGGTCAAAACCTACTATGGCTACACCTTC
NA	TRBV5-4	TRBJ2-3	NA	CASSFSRVGASLTDTQYF	TGTGCCAGCAGCTTTTCGAGAGTGGGGGCTAGCTTGACAGATACGCAGTATTTT
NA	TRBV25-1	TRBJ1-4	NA	CASSERGEKLFF	TGTGCCAGCAGTGAACGGGGGGAAAAACTGTTTTTT
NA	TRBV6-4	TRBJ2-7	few	CASSVPNPPASGPAYEQYF	TGTGCCAGCAGTGTCCCAAATCCCCCAGCGAGCGGGCCGGCCTACGAGCAGTACTTC
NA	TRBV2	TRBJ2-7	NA	CASRWGQTYEQYF	TGTGCCAGCAGGTGGGGGCAAACCTACGAGCAGTACTTC
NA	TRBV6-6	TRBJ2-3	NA	CASSYSGRSSTDTQYF	TGTGCCAGCAGTTACTCGGGCAGATCCAGCACAGATACGCAGTATTTT
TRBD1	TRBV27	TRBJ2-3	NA	CASSYRDRGVDTQYF	TGTGCCAGCAGTTACCGGGACAGGGGGGTAGATACGCAGTATTTT
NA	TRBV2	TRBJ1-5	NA	CASSEAGGGWQPQHF	TGTGCCAGCAGTGAAGCTGGAGGAGGGTGGCAGCCCCAGCATTTT
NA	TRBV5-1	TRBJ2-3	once	CASSFIPPDTQYF	TGCGCCAGCAGCTTTATCCCCCCAGATACGCAGTATTTT
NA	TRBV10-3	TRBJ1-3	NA	CAISESNTIYF	TGTGCCATCAGTGAATCTAACACCATATATTTT